This T cell receptor (beta chain) was obtained from a study of STAT3 mutations in large granular lymphocyte leukemia. Study-wide findings and caveats: At least one immunodominant TCR beta clonotype appeared in every T-cell large granular lymphocyte leukemia patient. Variable sampling intervals and differing treatment regimens complicated linking therapy response to TCR clonal burden changes. Persisting codominant clonotypes may have hidden a small pathogenic clone. Clonal expansion was inferred from samples taken at other timepoints.

As for this clone: Its antigen remains unknown.

The germline gives CDR1 LNHDA, CDR2 SQIVND (reference sequence). CDR3 length equals 12 residues. V lost 5 bases and J 10 bases, leaving 12 bases between the germline ends. TCRbeta libraries averaged around 42,000 productive templates per sample. Generated by immunoSEQ multiplex PCR, the TCRdb table keeps only in-frame clones and is missing some. The data contain 9,500 to 13,000 clones, approximately 90% of them singletons. The J gene is TRBJ2-1, the V gene TRBV19, with D possibly matching TRBD2 (5 bases). Sequencing was performed on peripheral blood mononuclear cells. This clonotype was obtained from a man aged 60 to 69 with T-cell large granular lymphocyte leukemia. Some clones in this sample may be carry-over from other donors' samples. CDR3 region: CASSSRLREQFF. Here the CDR3 DNA reads TGTGCCAGTAGTTCCCGACTACGGGAGCAGTTCTTC.